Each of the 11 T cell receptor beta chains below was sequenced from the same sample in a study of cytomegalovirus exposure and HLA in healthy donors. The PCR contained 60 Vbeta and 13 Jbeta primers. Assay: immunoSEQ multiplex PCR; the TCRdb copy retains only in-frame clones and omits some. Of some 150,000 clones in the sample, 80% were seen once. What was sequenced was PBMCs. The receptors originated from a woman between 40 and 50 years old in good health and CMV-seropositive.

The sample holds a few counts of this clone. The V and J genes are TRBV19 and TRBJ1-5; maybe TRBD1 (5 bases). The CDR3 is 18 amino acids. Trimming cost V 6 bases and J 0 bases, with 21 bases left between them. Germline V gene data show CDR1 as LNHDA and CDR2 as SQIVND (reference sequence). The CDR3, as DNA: TGTGCCAGTAGCCCGACGGCCTCTCCAGGGAATAGCAATCAGCCCCAGCATTTT. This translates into CASSPTASPGNSNQPQHF.

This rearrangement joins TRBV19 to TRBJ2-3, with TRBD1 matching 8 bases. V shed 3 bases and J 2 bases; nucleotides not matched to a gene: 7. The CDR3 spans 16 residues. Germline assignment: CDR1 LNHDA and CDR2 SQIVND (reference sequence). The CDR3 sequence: CASSMYGQGPTDTQYF. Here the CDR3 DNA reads TGTGCCAGTAGTATGTACGGACAGGGACCCACAGATACGCAGTATTTT.

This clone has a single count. The CDR3 sequence is CASSQDLRQGGRGYTF. The CDR3 DNA reads as TGTGCCAGCAGCCAAGATCTGAGACAGGGGGGACGTGGCTACACCTTC. The chain joins TRBV4-2 to TRBJ1-2; TRBD1 aligns across 9 bases. Unmatched junction bases numbered 9, after V lost 0 bases and J lost 7 bases. Germline V gene lookup returns CDR1 LGHNA and CDR2 YNFKEQ. The CDR3 totals 16 residues.

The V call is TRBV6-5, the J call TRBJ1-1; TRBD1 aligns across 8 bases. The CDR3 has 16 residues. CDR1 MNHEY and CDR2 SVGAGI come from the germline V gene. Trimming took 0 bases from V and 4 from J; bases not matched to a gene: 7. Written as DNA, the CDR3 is TGTGCCAGCAGTTACTCGGGTCAGGGGGCTCGCACTGAAGCTTTCTTT. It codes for CASSYSGQGARTEAFF.

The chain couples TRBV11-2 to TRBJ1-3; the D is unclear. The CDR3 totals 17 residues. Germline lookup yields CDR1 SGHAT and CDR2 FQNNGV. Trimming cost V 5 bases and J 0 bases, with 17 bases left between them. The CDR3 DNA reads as TGTGCCAGCAGCCGGATTTTAGCAGCGTCCTCTGGAAACACCATATATTTT. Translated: CASSRILAASSGNTIYF.

The CDR3 DNA reads TGTGCCAGCAGTGCCGGGATTCCCACTCTCTCTGGGGCCAACGTCCTGACTTTC. Translated: CASSAGIPTLSGANVLTF. The gene calls are TRBV28 and TRBJ2-6; D perhaps matches TRBD2 (5 bases). V gave up 5 bases and J gave up 0 bases, with 17 bases separating them. CDR1 MDHEN and CDR2 SYDVKM come from the germline V gene. The length of the CDR3 is 18 residues.

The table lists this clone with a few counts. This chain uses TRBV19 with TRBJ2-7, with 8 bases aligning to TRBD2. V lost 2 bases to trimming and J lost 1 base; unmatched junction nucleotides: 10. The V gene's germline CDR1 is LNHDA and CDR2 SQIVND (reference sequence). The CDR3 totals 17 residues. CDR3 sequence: CASSIIAGGASSYEQYF. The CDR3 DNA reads TGTGCCAGTAGTATAATCGCGGGAGGCGCTTCTTCCTACGAGCAGTACTTC.

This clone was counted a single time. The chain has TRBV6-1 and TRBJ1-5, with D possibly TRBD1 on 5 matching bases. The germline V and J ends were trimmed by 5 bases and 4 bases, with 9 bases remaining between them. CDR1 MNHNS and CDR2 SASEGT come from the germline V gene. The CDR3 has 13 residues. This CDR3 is CASSRQWNQPQHF. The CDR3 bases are TGTGCCAGCAGTAGACAGTGGAATCAGCCCCAGCATTTT.

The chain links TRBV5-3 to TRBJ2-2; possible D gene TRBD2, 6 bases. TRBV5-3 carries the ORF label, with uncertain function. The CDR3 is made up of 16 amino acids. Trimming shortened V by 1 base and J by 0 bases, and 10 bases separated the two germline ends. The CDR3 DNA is TGTGCCAGAAGCTTGCATAGCGGCCCGAACACCGGGGAGCTGTTTTTT. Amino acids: CARSLHSGPNTGELFF.

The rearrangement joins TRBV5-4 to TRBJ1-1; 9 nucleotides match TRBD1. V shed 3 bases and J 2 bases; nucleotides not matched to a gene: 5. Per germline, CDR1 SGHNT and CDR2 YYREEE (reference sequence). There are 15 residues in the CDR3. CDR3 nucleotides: TGTGCCAGCAGCTCGGACAGGGGCCCAAACACTGAAGCTTTCTTT. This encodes CASSSDRGPNTEAFF.

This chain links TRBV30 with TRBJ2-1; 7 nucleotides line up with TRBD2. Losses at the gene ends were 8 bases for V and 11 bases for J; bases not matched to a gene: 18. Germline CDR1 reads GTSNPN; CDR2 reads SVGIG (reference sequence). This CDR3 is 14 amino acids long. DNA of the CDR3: TGTGCCCAAGAGCGGGACCCGAGAACAATGAAGCAGTTCTTC. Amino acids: CAQERDPRTMKQFF.